This TCR beta chain is drawn from a study of beta chain features in type 1 diabetes. Of the isolated RNA, all was reverse transcribed, and so the sequenced material was expressed TCRB transcripts. Each sample of naive, central memory or regulatory T cells had, on average, roughly 3.5 million reads. TCRdb keeps only in-frame clones here, not all; method: immunoSEQ multiplex PCR. In the table there are fewer than 110,000 clones, under 30% of which are singletons. Using CD45RO/CCR7/CD25/CD127/CD95/CD27, CD4+ naive, central memory, regulatory and stem cell-like memory cells were sorted. Findings of the study overall: Within patients, naive, central memory and Treg TCRB repertoires seemed more similar than within healthy donors. Across all four CD4+ subsets, people with type 1 diabetes showed modestly shorter TCRB CDR3s.

Worth noting for this clone: What it binds is not known.

The receptor was derived from a woman aged 18-30 years with type 1 diabetes. Sequencing was carried out using central memory CD4+ T cells from blood.

This CDR3 reads CASSHRGTYEQYF. Here the CDR3 DNA reads TGTGCCAGTAGCCACAGGGGAACCTACGAGCAGTACTTC. The chain links TRBV19 to TRBJ2-7; 7 bases align to TRBD1. In germline, CDR1 is LNHDA, CDR2 SQIVND (reference sequence). The CDR3 is made up of 13 amino acids. The J segment lost 2 bases and the V segment lost 6 bases, leaving 4 bases of the junction unmatched.